Following are 27 T cell receptor beta chains from one sample sequenced in a study of blood T cell repertoires in COVID-19. Here immunoSEQ multiplex PCR was the method, and the copy in TCRdb shows in-frame clones only, minus some. The repertoire includes some 80,000 clones, around four fifths of them detected once, and over 15% sits in the top ten. The material sequenced was peripheral blood. These receptors were taken from a man aged 80 or over with active or convalescent COVID-19.

This clone is a singleton in its sample. The CDR3 DNA is TGTGCCAGCAGCCCCCTAGCGGGAGCAGGAACCGGGGAGCTGTTTTTT. It yields the protein CASSPLAGAGTGELFF. The chain joins TRBV7-8 to TRBJ2-2; 10 bases agree with TRBD2. Per the germline V gene, CDR1 is SGHVS and CDR2 is FQNEAQ. V trimming: 5 bases; J trimming: 5 bases; junction bases outside the gene matches: 8. The CDR3 is 16 residues long.

This chain joins TRBV7-9 and TRBJ2-5; D is perhaps TRBD1 (6 bases). CDR3 size: 14 residues. CDR1 and CDR2 from the germline V gene are SEHNR and FQNEAQ (reference sequence). V lost 3 bases and J 5 bases, leaving 13 bases between the germline ends. CDR3 sequence reads: CASSFRGSGETQYF. Written as DNA, the CDR3 is TGTGCCAGCAGCTTTAGGGGGAGTGGGGAGACCCAGTACTTC.

The chain employs TRBV9 and TRBJ1-2, with D uncertain. The ends were cut back, 0 bases at V and 4 bases at J, with 7 bases in the middle. The CDR3 length is 13 residues. Germline lookup yields CDR1 SGDLS and CDR2 YYNGEE. CDR3 protein: CASSVGQRYGYTF. The CDR3 bases are TGTGCCAGCAGCGTAGGTCAGCGCTATGGCTACACCTTC.

The chain carries TRBV29-1 and TRBJ2-5, with D maybe TRBD1 (5 bases). Trimming shortened V by 2 bases and J by 4 bases, and 14 bases separated the two germline ends. The CDR3 has 14 amino acids. Germline V lookup: CDR1 SQVTM, CDR2 ANQGSEA. The CDR3 spells CSVESQGQPETQYF. DNA of the CDR3: TGCAGCGTTGAATCCCAGGGTCAACCAGAGACCCAGTACTTC.

In this sample, this clone turned up a few times. The V gene is TRBV5-7, the J gene TRBJ2-1, with 9 bases aligning to TRBD2. TRBV5-7 is an ORF for which the function is uncertain. J lost 5 bases, V lost 0 bases, and 6 bases had no gene match. CDR3 length: 16 amino acids. The CDR3 DNA follows: TGTGCCAGCAGCTTGGGGTTTCAGCGGGAGGACAATGAGCAGTTCTTC. As protein: CASSLGFQREDNEQFF.

This sequence joins TRBV9 and TRBJ2-2, with D perhaps TRBD1 (5 bases). The ends were cut back, 2 bases at V and 0 bases at J, with 8 bases in the middle. Germline CDR1 is SGDLS and CDR2 is YYNGEE. There are 15 residues in the CDR3. CDR3 coding DNA: TGTGCCAGCAGCGTCCAGGGCGCGAACACCGGGGAGCTGTTTTTT. Its translation is CASSVQGANTGELFF.

This clone was observed a handful of times. This rearrangement joins TRBV5-1 to TRBJ1-2, with TRBD1 matching over 8 bases. CDR3 length: 14 residues. Looked up from germline, CDR1 is SGHRS and CDR2 is YFSETQ. V lost 7 bases to trimming and J lost 2 bases; unmatched junction nucleotides: 7. Written as DNA, the CDR3 is TGCGCCAGCTCTCCCAGGGACAGGAACTATGGCTACACCTTC. It specifies CASSPRDRNYGYTF.

This sequence joins TRBV5-1 and TRBJ2-7; D gene uncertain. The CDR3 sequence is 16 residues long. The germline CDR1 and CDR2 sequences are SGHRS and YFSETQ. Between the trimmed V and J ends, which lost 0 bases and 4 bases, there was a span of 17 bases. The chain's CDR3 is CASSLAGLSAGYEQYV. In nucleotides, the CDR3 is TGCGCCAGCAGCTTGGCCGGTTTATCAGCAGGATACGAGCAGTACGTC.

The J gene is TRBJ2-3, the V gene TRBV7-9; D is unclear. Germline lookup yields CDR1 SEHNR and CDR2 FQNEAQ (reference sequence). Trimming stripped 1 base from V and 0 bases from J, with 14 bases between. The CDR3 runs to 17 residues. For the CDR3, the DNA is TGTGCCAGCAGCTTAGTCTTACGGGTCCCTAGCACAGATACGCAGTATTTT. It specifies CASSLVLRVPSTDTQYF.

The V and J genes are TRBV3-1 (or the pseudogene TRBV3-2) and TRBJ1-3; D is uncertain. V was trimmed by 0 bases and J by 1 base, leaving 7 bases between them. The CDR3 has 15 amino acids. Germline V gene data show CDR1 as LGHDT and CDR2 as YNNKEL (reference sequence). The CDR3 sequence: CASSQDTLSGNTIYF. As DNA, the CDR3 is TGTGCCAGCAGCCAAGATACACTATCTGGAAACACCATATATTTT.

The chain has TRBV19 and TRBJ1-4; 7 nucleotides match TRBD1. CDR3 length: 15 residues. V lost 5 bases to trimming and J lost 3 bases; unmatched junction nucleotides: 6. Germline values: CDR1 LNHDA, CDR2 SQIVND (reference sequence). The CDR3 bases are TGTGCCAGTAGTCAACAGGGGTTGCCTAATGAAAAACTGTTTTTT. Translation: CASSQQGLPNEKLFF.

With respect to this clone: A junction boundary mismatches the germline segment, possibly from a read error. The CDR3 reads CASSLGTSLKF. In nucleotides, the CDR3 is TGTGCCAGCAGTTTAGGGACTAGCCTAAAGTTT. The chain has TRBV28 and TRBJ2-3; TRBD2 agrees at 9 bases. The CDR3 contains 11 residues. Germline V lookup: CDR1 MDHEN, CDR2 SYDVKM. The full variable domain, completed using reference TRBV28 and TRBJ2-3, is DVKVTQSSRYLVKRTGEKVFLECVQDMDHENMFWYRQDPGLGLRLIYFSYDVKMKEKGDIPEGYSVSREKKERFSLILESASTNQTSMYLCASSLGTSLKFGPGTRLTVL.

This chain connects TRBV6-5 to TRBJ2-1, with 12 bases aligning to TRBD2. This CDR3 comprises 15 residues. Germline V gives CDR1 MNHEY, CDR2 SVGAGI. V trimming: 6 bases; J trimming: 9 bases; junction bases outside the gene matches: 9. The CDR3 DNA reads TGTGCCAGCAGGGGACTAGCGGGTTGGTCGGGTGAGCAGTTCTTC. The encoded protein is CASRGLAGWSGEQFF.

The chain employs TRBV2 and TRBJ1-5; 7 bases match TRBD1. J lost 0 bases, V lost 2 bases, and 16 bases had no gene match. CDR3 length equals 20 residues. CDR1 is SNHLY and CDR2 is FYNNEI in the germline V gene. The CDR3 is CASSEFRSMRNRGSNQPQHF. For the CDR3, the DNA is TGTGCCAGCAGTGAATTCCGAAGTATGCGGAACAGGGGTAGCAATCAGCCCCAGCATTTT.

V gene TRBV15 combines with J gene TRBJ1-6; no reliable D call. Germline CDR1 LNHNV, CDR2 YYDKDF (reference sequence). The germline V and J ends were trimmed by 1 base and 0 bases, with 4 bases remaining between them. The CDR3 has 15 amino acids. CDR3 residues: CATSRGGSYNSPLHF. CDR3 nucleotide sequence: TGTGCCACCAGCAGAGGAGGCTCCTATAATTCACCCCTCCACTTT.

V and J are TRBV6-5 and TRBJ2-2; tentative D call: TRBD1 (6 bases). CDR3 size: 14 residues. Germline values: CDR1 MNHEY, CDR2 SVGAGI. V lost 4 bases to trimming and J lost 8 bases, with 14 bases between them. CDR3 nucleotides: TGTGCCAGCAGTTCACAGGGTCCTTTTGGGGAGCTGTTTTTT. Protein product: CASSSQGPFGELFF.

The chain uses TRBV5-1 and TRBJ1-2; tentatively, D is TRBD1 (5 bases). V dropped 6 bases and J dropped 0 bases, with 15 bases sitting between them. The CDR3 consists of 15 residues. Germline values: CDR1 SGHRS, CDR2 YFSETQ. The CDR3 DNA reads as TGCGCCAGCAATCCCGGGGGAAGGGCTAACTATGGCTACACCTTC. As protein: CASNPGGRANYGYTF.

The chain combines TRBV2 with TRBJ1-1; the D is unclear. In germline, CDR1 is SNHLY, CDR2 FYNNEI. Trimming removed 5 bases at V and 1 base at J, with 8 bases between. CDR3 length: 13 amino acids. The CDR3 spells CASSYQWNTEAFF. Here the CDR3 DNA reads TGTGCCAGCAGTTATCAGTGGAACACTGAAGCTTTCTTT.

The rearrangement joins TRBV12-5 to TRBJ1-1; D is perhaps TRBD1 (6 bases). This CDR3 has 14 residues. V was pared by 5 bases and J by 7 bases, with 17 bases between. From germline, CDR1 is LGHNT and CDR2 FRNRAP. This CDR3 reads CASGTGSGAYEAFF. CDR3 coding DNA: TGTGCTAGTGGTACAGGGAGTGGGGCATATGAAGCTTTCTTT.

CDR3 amino acids: CASSPTWNRQGYTF. Here the CDR3 DNA reads TGTGCCAGCAGTCCTACCTGGAACAGGCAGGGCTACACCTTC. The chain has TRBV6-5 and TRBJ1-2; D might be TRBD1 (5 bases). The CDR3 has 14 residues. V lost 5 bases, J lost 8 bases, and 18 bases lay in between. The germline V gene has CDR1 MNHEY and CDR2 SVGAGI.

The chain employs TRBV2 and TRBJ1-4, with TRBD1 as a possible D gene (5 bases). V lost 6 bases and J lost 4, with 18 bases in between. Per the germline V gene, CDR1 is SNHLY and CDR2 is FYNNEI. The CDR3 spans 16 residues. The CDR3 region has the DNA TGTGCCAGCAGCCCAGGCCTCTCGGGGGGTAATGAAAAACTGTTTTTT. Residues: CASSPGLSGGNEKLFF.

This chain uses TRBV11-2 with TRBJ1-4, with D perhaps matching TRBD1 (5 bases). Germline values: CDR1 SGHAT, CDR2 FQNNGV. This CDR3 contains 14 residues. Trimming removed 6 bases from V and 0 bases from J, with 8 bases in between. The CDR3 loop is CASRRQTTNEKLFF. In DNA form, the CDR3 reads TGTGCCAGCAGGAGACAGACAACTAATGAAAAACTGTTTTTT.

The chain combines TRBV12-3 or TRBV12-4 with TRBJ2-7; D is possibly TRBD1 (6 bases). Trimming stripped 6 bases from V and 2 bases from J, with 8 bases between. This CDR3 region has 12 residues. The CDR3 coding sequence is TGTGCCAGCAGCAGGGGCACCTACGAGCAGTACGTC. Translated, it gives CASSRGTYEQYV.

Comment on this clone: One junction end disagrees with the germline gene, perhaps due to a read error. The chain carries TRBV3-1 (or the pseudogene TRBV3-2) and TRBJ1-1; 8 nucleotides line up with TRBD1. This CDR3 comprises 14 residues. Germline loops: CDR1 LGHDT, CDR2 YNNKEL (reference sequence). The CDR3 DNA is TGTGCCAGCACCCAAAGGGACAGGAGCACTGAAGCTTTCTTT. Protein product: CASTQRDRSTEAFF.

The genes are TRBV3-1 (or the pseudogene TRBV3-2) and TRBJ1-6; no reliable D call. CDR1 is LGHDT and CDR2 is YNNKEL in the germline V gene (reference sequence). V lost 3 bases and J lost 0, with 9 bases in between. This CDR3 region has 16 residues. The CDR3 loop is CASSQRESSYNSPLHF. As DNA, the CDR3 is TGTGCCAGCAGCCAGAGGGAGTCCTCCTATAATTCACCCCTCCACTTT.

This clone came up once. The gene calls are TRBV7-2 and TRBJ2-5; 9 bases fit TRBD1. This CDR3 is built from 14 residues. Germline V gene sequence: CDR1 SGHTA, CDR2 FQGNSA. The V segment lost 9 bases and the J segment 7 bases; nucleotides outside the gene matches: 12. CDR3 bases: TGTGCCAGTAGCGAAAGACAGGGGGTGGGGACCCAGTACTTC. Amino acid sequence: CASSERQGVGTQYF.

This chain connects TRBV5-6 to TRBJ1-1; the D is unclear. Germline CDR1 and CDR2: SGHDT and YYEEEE. The CDR3 is made up of 13 amino acids. Trimming took off 3 bases at V and 1 base at J, with 7 bases between the two ends. In nucleotides, the CDR3 is TGTGCCAGCAGCTGGCTAGGGAACACTGAAGCTTTCTTT. This gives the protein CASSWLGNTEAFF.